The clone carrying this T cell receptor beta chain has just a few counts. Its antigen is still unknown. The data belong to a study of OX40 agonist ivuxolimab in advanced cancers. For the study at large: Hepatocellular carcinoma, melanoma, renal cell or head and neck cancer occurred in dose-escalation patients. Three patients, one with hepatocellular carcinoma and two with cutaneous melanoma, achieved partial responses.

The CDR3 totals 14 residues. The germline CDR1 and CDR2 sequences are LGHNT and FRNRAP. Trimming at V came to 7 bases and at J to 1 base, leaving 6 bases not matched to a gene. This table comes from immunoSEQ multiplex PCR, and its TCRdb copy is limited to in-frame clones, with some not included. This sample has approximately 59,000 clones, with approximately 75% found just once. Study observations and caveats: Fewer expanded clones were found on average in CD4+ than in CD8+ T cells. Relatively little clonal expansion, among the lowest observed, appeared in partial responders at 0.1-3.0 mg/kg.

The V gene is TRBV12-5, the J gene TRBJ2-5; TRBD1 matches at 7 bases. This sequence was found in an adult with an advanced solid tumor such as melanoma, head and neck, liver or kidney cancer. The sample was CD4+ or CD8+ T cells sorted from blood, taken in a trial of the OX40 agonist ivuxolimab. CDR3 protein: CASAQTGSQETQYF. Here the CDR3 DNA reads TGTGCTAGTGCCCAGACAGGGAGCCAAGAGACCCAGTACTTC.